Sequencing of this TCR beta chain was carried out in a study of vaccination and CD4 T cells after COVID-19. Study details: Convalescent patients, SARS-CoV-2 positive by nasal swab PCR, comprised 9 or 10 mild cases and one severe case. Convalescent participants consisted of six males and four females, two being Hispanic.

Sequenced with the Oncomine TCR Beta short-read assay was DNA taken from cultured CD4+ T cells. Genomic DNA was isolated from CD4+ T cells that had been cultured. TCRdb re-analysed the PCR reads in MiXCR, keeping a single row per CDR3 protein. The table lists approximately 21,000 distinct CDR3 sequences, around a quarter of them singletons. This clonotype was picked up a small number of times. The antigen remains undetermined. Treatment noted: roughly 10-day PBMC culture with coronavirus spike peptide pools or control peptides (ViraFEST assay). Peptide pool stimulation in ViraFEST expanded antigen-specific T cells, whose TCRs were then sequenced. Trimming pared 1 base from V and 3 bases from J, leaving 15 bases between. Germline V gene sequence: CDR1 SGHTA, CDR2 FQGNSA. The CDR3 extends over 16 amino acids.

The V gene is TRBV7-2, the J gene TRBJ1-2, with TRBD1 as a possible D gene (6 bases). The receptor comes from a human donor with COVID-19. The sample taken for sequencing was cultured CD4+ T cells from blood. The CDR3 reads CASSLGRWGADYGYTF. CDR3 nucleotide sequence: TGTGCCAGCAGCTTAGGGAGATGGGGGGCGGACTATGGCTACACCTTC.